Each of the 11 T cell receptor beta chains below was sequenced from the same sample in a study of blood T cells in healthy people across ages. Next came a second PCR, run for about 6 to 12 cycles, which used a sample-barcoded 5' primer along with a J-beta primer mix. MiXCR, applied by TCRdb to the 5' RACE reads, yields one record per CDR3 protein. The sample yields approximately 900,000 distinct CDR3 sequences, under 50% seen once. The sequenced material came from blood. These receptors originate from a man aged 25 to 40 in good health.

The chain joins TRBV20-1 to TRBJ2-5; the match to TRBD2 covers 11 bases. Trimming cost V 1 base and J 4 bases; bases outside gene matches: 14. The germline V gene has CDR1 DFQATT and CDR2 SNEGSKA (reference sequence). This CDR3 spans 18 amino acids. In DNA, the CDR3 is TGCAGTGCTAGAGGGGGATCTAGCGGGGGGCTTGTAGGAGAGACCCAGTACTTC. Translated, it gives CSARGGSSGGLVGETQYF.

The chain uses TRBV4-1 and TRBJ1-4, with 8 bases lining up with TRBD1. V lost 3 bases, J lost 8 bases, and 8 bases stayed unmatched. CDR3 length: 15 residues. Germline V gene sequence: CDR1 MGHRA, CDR2 YSYEKL. DNA for the CDR3: TGCGCCAGCAGCCATACGGACAGGGAGGGAGAAAAACTGTTTTTT. Translating it yields CASSHTDREGEKLFF.

This clonotype came up a few times. The rearrangement links TRBV9 to TRBJ2-1, with 10 bases identical to TRBD1. Looked up from germline, CDR1 is SGDLS and CDR2 is YYNGEE. The junction had 5 bases not matched to a gene; V was cut back by 0 bases and J by 8 bases. The CDR3 totals 15 residues. CDR3 DNA: TGTGCCAGCAGCGTAGGGGGGACAGGGGAGCATGAGCAGTTCTTC. Residues: CASSVGGTGEHEQFF.

The gene calls are TRBV3-1 and TRBJ2-2, with D tentatively TRBD1 (6 bases). Germline V gene data show CDR1 as LGHDT and CDR2 as YNNKEL (reference sequence). The CDR3 sequence is 17 residues long. V was cut by 1 base and J by 2 bases, with 14 bases left in between. In nucleotides, the CDR3 is TGTGCCAGCAGCCAAGCATTAGGGACATTAAACACCGGGGAGCTGTTTTTT. Its translation is CASSQALGTLNTGELFF.

The rearrangement joins TRBV7-9 to TRBJ2-5; 7 bases map to TRBD2. The CDR3 loop spans 15 amino acids. Germline V CDR1 and CDR2: SEHNR, FQNEAQ (reference sequence). V was pared by 5 bases and J by 11 bases, with 17 bases of the junction left unmatched. CDR3 sequence reads: CASSPTALALNEQYF. The DNA for the CDR3 is TGTGCCAGCAGCCCAACCGCACTAGCGTTAAATGAGCAGTACTTC.

This clonotype has a handful of counts. This sequence joins TRBV7-9 and TRBJ2-7; a possible D gene is TRBD1 (6 bases). Germline loops: CDR1 SEHNR, CDR2 FQNEAQ (reference sequence). This CDR3 has 15 residues. Trimming pared 5 bases from V and 6 bases from J, leaving 20 bases between. DNA for the CDR3: TGTGCCAGCAGCCTAATGGCAGGGGCCACGGGCGAGCAGTACTTC. It specifies CASSLMAGATGEQYF.

The chain has TRBV27 and TRBJ2-1; 8 bases map to TRBD1. V lost 3 bases and J lost 8; bases outside the gene matches: 6. Looked up from germline, CDR1 is MNHEY and CDR2 is SMNVEV (reference sequence). This CDR3 contains 14 residues. CDR3 coding DNA: TGTGCCAGCAGTTTGGCAGGGGGCAGAGATGAGCAGTTCTTC. It specifies CASSLAGGRDEQFF.

J is TRBJ2-1 and V is TRBV20-1, with D perhaps matching TRBD2 (7 bases). This CDR3 has 16 amino acids. Germline V gene sequence: CDR1 DFQATT, CDR2 SNEGSKA (reference sequence). Trimming took 0 bases from V and 7 from J, leaving 19 bases between them. DNA for the CDR3: TGCAGTGCTAGAGATCTGAAGGGGGGGGATATTAATGAGCAGTTCTTC. It yields the protein CSARDLKGGDINEQFF.

This clonotype was picked up many times. The chain uses TRBV7-2 and TRBJ2-3; no clear D gene. This CDR3 contains 16 residues. Deletions cut 1 base from V and 2 bases from J, with 13 bases between. Germline CDR1 reads SGHTA; CDR2 reads FQGNSA. The CDR3 bases are TGTGCCAGCAGCTTAGACGGTCCCCCACACACAGATACGCAGTATTTT. Residues: CASSLDGPPHTDTQYF.

The V gene is TRBV25-1, the J gene TRBJ2-1; 10 positions agree with TRBD2. Unmatched junction bases numbered 5, after V lost 7 bases and J lost 2 bases. CDR3 length: 15 residues. CDR1 is MGHDK, CDR2 SYGVNS, per germline. CDR3 DNA: TGTGCCAGCACCTCCAGCGGGGGGGCCTACAATGAGCAGTTCTTC. Its translation is CASTSSGGAYNEQFF. The full variable domain, in which reference TRBV25-1 and TRBJ2-1 provide the parts outside the CDR3, is EADIYQTPRYLVIGTGKKITLECSQTMGHDKMYWYQQDPGMELHLIHYSYGVNSTEKGDLSSESTVSRIRTEHFPLTLESARPSHTSQYLCASTSSGGAYNEQFFGPGTRLTVL.

Worth noting for this clonotype: The junction departs from the called germline gene at one end, perhaps through a read error. The chain combines TRBV2 with TRBJ2-3, with D tentatively TRBD2 (5 bases). Germline assignment: CDR1 SNHLY and CDR2 FYNNEI. CDR3 length equals 15 residues. The CDR3 protein is CASSDEGLGTDTQNF. The CDR3 region has the DNA TGTGCCAGCAGTGACGAGGGATTGGGCACAGATACGCAGAATTTT.